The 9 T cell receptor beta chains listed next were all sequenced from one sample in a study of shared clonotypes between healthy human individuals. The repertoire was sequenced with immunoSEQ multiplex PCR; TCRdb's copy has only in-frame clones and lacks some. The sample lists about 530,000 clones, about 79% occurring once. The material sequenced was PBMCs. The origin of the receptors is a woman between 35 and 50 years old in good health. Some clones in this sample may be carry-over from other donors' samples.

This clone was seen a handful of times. For the CDR3, the DNA is TGTGCCAGTAGTATAGGACTAGCGGGAGGGGCCGGACAGTTCTTC. Protein: CASSIGLAGGAGQFF. The chain recombines TRBV19 with TRBJ2-1, with 14 bases matching TRBD2. This CDR3 is built from 15 residues. Germline V gives CDR1 LNHDA, CDR2 SQIVND (reference sequence). Trimming at V came to 1 base and at J to 13 bases, leaving 6 bases not matched to a gene.

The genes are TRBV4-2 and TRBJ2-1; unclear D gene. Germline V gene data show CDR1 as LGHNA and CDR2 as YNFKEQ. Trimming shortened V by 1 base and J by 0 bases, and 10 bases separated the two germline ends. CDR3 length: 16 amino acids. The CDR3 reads CASSQGGPSSYNEQFF. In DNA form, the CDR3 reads TGTGCCAGCAGCCAAGGTGGTCCGAGCTCCTACAATGAGCAGTTCTTC.

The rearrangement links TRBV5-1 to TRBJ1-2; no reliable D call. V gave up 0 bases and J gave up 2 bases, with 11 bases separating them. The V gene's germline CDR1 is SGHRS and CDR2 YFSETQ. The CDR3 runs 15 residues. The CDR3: CASSLEVAGNYGYTF. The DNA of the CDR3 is TGCGCCAGCAGCTTGGAGGTGGCAGGAAACTATGGCTACACCTTC.

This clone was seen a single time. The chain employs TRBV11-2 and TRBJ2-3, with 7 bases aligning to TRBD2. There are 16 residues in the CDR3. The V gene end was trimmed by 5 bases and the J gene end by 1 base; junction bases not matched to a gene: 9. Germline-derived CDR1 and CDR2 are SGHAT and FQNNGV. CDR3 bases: TGTGCCAGCAGCCACCGGTTAGCGGGTCGCACAGATACGCAGTATTTT. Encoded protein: CASSHRLAGRTDTQYF. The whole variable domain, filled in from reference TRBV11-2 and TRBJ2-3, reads EAGVAQSPRYKIIEKRQSVAFWCNPISGHATLYWYQQILGQGPKLLIQFQNNGVVDDSQLPKDRFSAERLKGVDSTLKIQPAKLEDSAVYLCASSHRLAGRTDTQYFGPGTRLTVL.

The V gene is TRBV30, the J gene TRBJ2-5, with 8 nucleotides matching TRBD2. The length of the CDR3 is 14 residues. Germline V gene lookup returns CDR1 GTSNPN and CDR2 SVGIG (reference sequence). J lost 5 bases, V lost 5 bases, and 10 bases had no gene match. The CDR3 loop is CAWAASGSAETQYF. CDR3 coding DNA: TGTGCCTGGGCGGCGAGCGGGAGCGCGGAGACCCAGTACTTC. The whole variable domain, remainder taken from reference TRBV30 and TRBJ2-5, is SQTIHQWPATLVQPVGSPLSLECTVEGTSNPNLYWYRQAAGRGLQLLFYSVGIGQISSEVPQNLSASRPQDRQFILSSKKLLLSDSGFYLCAWAASGSAETQYFGPGTRLLVL.

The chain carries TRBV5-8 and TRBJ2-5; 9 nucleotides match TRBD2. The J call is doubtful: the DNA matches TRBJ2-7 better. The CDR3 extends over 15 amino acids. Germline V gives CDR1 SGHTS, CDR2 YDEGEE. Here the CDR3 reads CASSLGLAGIYEQYF. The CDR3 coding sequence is TGTGCCAGCAGCTTGGGGCTAGCGGGAATCTACGAGCAGTACTTC.

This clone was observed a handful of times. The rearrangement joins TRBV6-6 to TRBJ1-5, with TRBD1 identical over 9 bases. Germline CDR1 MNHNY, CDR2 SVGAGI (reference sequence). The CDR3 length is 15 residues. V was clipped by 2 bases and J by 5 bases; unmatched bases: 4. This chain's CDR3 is CASSYEGQGYQPQHF. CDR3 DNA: TGTGCCAGCAGTTACGAGGGACAGGGTTATCAGCCCCAGCATTTT.

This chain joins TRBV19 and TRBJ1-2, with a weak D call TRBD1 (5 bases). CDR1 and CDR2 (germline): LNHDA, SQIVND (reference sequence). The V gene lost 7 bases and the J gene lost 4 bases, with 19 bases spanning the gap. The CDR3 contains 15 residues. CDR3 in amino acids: CASNHISQGGYGYTF. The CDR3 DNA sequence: TGTGCCAGTAACCACATCTCGCAGGGAGGCTATGGCTACACCTTC.

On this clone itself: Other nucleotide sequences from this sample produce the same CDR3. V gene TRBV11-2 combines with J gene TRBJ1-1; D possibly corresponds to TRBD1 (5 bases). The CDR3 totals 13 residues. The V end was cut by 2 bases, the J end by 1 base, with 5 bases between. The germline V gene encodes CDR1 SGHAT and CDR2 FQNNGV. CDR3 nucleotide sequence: TGTGCCAGCAGCTTACAGGGGAACACTGAAGCTTTCTTT. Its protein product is CASSLQGNTEAFF.